This TCR beta chain derives from a study of cytomegalovirus exposure and HLA in healthy donors. Study conclusions and caveats: It is likely that the observed cluster of highly shared sequence variants was a sequencing artifact.

Note on this clone: What it binds is unknown.

The CDR3 totals 15 residues. Trimming took 7 bases from V and 5 from J; bases not matched to a gene: 7. The germline gives CDR1 MGHRA, CDR2 YSYEKL. PCR used 60 Vbeta primers and 13 Jbeta primers. Assay: immunoSEQ multiplex PCR; the TCRdb copy retains only in-frame clones and omits some. The repertoire holds 100,000 to 150,000 clones, with about 73% as singletons. This receptor was obtained from a woman between 50 and 59 years old in good health and CMV-seropositive. The rearrangement joins TRBV4-1 to TRBJ2-2; 10 positions agree with TRBD2. Sequenced input: PBMCs. CDR3 DNA sequence: TGCGCCAGCACCCCGATAGCGGGGGGAACCGGGGAGCTGTTTTTT. The encoded protein is CASTPIAGGTGELFF.